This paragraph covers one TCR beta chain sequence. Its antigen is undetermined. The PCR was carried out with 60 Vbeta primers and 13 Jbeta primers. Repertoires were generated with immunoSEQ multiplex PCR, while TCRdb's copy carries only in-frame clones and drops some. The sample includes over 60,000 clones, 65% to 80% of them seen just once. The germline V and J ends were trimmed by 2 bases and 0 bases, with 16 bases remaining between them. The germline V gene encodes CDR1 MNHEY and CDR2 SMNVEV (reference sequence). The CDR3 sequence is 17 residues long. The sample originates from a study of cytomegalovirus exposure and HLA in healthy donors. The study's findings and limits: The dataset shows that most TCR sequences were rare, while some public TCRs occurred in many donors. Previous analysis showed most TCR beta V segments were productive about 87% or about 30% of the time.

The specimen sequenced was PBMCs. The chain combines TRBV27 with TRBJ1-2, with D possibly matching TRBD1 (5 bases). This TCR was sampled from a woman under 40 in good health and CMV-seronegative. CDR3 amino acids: CASSLGAGQPANYGYTF. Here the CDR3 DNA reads TGTGCCAGCAGTTTAGGGGCAGGACAACCAGCTAACTATGGCTACACCTTC.